This T cell receptor beta chain was recorded in a study of blood T cell repertoires in COVID-19. At the level of the study: The origin of the acute and convalescent COVID-19 samples was the United States, Italy and Spain. Sources were T cells, B-cell-depleted T cells, or PBMCs; the material itself was cDNA or gDNA.

Original handling: Amplification from reference gene primers served as the basis for estimated nucleated cell counts. The method was immunoSEQ multiplex PCR; TCRdb's version includes in-frame clones alone and lacks a portion of them. V, J and clone size are those of that table, while D and trimming were read from the DNA. This table has approximately 260,000 clones, 70% to 90% appearing once. The CDR3 contains 12 residues. Trimming took off 8 bases at V and 12 bases at J, with 15 bases between the two ends. CDR1 and CDR2 (germline): SGHRS, YFSETQ. This clone was detected only once. The chain is built from TRBV5-1 and TRBJ1-6; D unclear. Sequencing was performed on peripheral blood. The receptor comes from a woman between 65 and 79 years old with acute or convalescent COVID-19. The DNA for the CDR3 is TGCGCCAGTGGCGTCGGGATGGGACCCCTCCACTTT. It translates to CASGVGMGPLHF.